These 3 T cell receptor beta chains came from one sample sequenced in a study of blood T cells in healthy people across ages. Primed by a sample-barcoded 5' primer and a J-beta primer mix, a second PCR proceeded for 7 to 11 cycles. TCRdb re-called the 5' RACE reads through MiXCR, storing one row per CDR3 protein. The sample lists 800,000 to 950,000 distinct CDR3 sequences, roughly 29% seen once, with approximately 10% in the top ten. A further study also used this sample, focusing on T cells of mothers and their children.

Sequences were obtained from blood. These receptors were collected from a woman aged 40 to 49 in good health.

Note on this clonotype: The junction departs from the called germline gene at one end, perhaps through a read error. J is TRBJ2-1 and V is TRBV4-1, with 14 bases that match TRBD2. Germline CDR1 and CDR2: MGHRA and YSYEKL. The CDR3 runs to 16 residues. In DNA, the CDR3 is TGCGCCAGCAGCACCCCGGGACTAGCGGGGGACAATGAGCTGTTCTTC. Amino acids: CASSTPGLAGDNELFF.

This chain joins TRBV30 and TRBJ1-2; D unclear. CDR3 length: 15 residues. The germline CDR1 and CDR2 sequences are GTSNPN and SVGIG (reference sequence). The V and J ends lost 2 bases and 3 bases respectively, with 16 bases between them. The CDR3 is CAWSIGGSRHYGYTF. In DNA form, the CDR3 reads TGTGCCTGGAGTATAGGTGGCAGCAGGCACTATGGCTACACCTTC. The variable domain in full, completed from reference TRBV30 and TRBJ1-2, reads SQTIHQWPATLVQPVGSPLSLECTVEGTSNPNLYWYRQAAGRGLQLLFYSVGIGQISSEVPQNLSASRPQDRQFILSSKKLLLSDSGFYLCAWSIGGSRHYGYTFGSGTRLTVV.

This clonotype was counted at least ten times. V and J are TRBV12-3 or TRBV12-4 and TRBJ2-1; 11 nucleotides line up with TRBD2. The CDR3 runs 20 residues. V was clipped by 6 bases and J by 4 bases; unmatched bases: 20. CDR3 nucleotide sequence: TGTGCCAGCAGCCCCGAATCTCTAGCGGGGGGCCTCCCCAGATACAATGAGCAGTTCTTC. Amino acid sequence: CASSPESLAGGLPRYNEQFF.